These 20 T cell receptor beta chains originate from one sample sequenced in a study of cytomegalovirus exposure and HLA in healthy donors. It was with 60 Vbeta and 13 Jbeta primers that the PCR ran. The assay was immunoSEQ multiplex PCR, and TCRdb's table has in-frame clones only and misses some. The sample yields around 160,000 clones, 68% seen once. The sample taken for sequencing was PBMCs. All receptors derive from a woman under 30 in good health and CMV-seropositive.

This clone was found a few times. The DNA of the CDR3 is TGTGCCAGCAGCCTCTCCGGGACAGAATATGGCTACACCTTC. This sequence encodes CASSLSGTEYGYTF. The chain uses TRBV5-6 and TRBJ1-2; TRBD1 agrees at 7 bases. This CDR3 spans 14 amino acids. Germline CDR1 is SGHDT and CDR2 is YYEEEE. V was clipped by 4 bases and J by 5 bases; unmatched bases: 8.

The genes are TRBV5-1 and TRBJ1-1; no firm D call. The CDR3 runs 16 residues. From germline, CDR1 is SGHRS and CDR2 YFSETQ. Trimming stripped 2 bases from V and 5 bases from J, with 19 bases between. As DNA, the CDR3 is TGCGCCAGCAGCTTACAGAGGGCGGGCTTAGATACTGAAGCTTTCTTT. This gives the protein CASSLQRAGLDTEAFF. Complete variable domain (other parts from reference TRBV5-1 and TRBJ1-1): KAGVTQTPRYLIKTRGQQVTLSCSPISGHRSVSWYQQTPGQGLQFLFEYFSETQRNKGNFPGRFSGRQFSNSRSEMNVSTLELGDSALYLCASSLQRAGLDTEAFFGQGTRLTVV.

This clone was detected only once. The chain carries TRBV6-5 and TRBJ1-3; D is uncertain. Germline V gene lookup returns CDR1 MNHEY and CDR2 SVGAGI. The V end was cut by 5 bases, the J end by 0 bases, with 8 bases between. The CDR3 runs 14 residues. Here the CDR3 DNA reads TGTGCCAGCAGTCAACAGAGCTCTGGAAACACCATATATTTT. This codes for CASSQQSSGNTIYF.

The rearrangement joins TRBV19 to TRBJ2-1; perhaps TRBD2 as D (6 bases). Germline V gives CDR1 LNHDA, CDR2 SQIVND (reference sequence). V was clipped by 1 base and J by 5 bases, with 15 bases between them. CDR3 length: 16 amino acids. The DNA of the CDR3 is TGTGCCAGTAGTATAGGAGCGACTAGGCCTAACAATGAGCAGTTCTTC. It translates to CASSIGATRPNNEQFF.

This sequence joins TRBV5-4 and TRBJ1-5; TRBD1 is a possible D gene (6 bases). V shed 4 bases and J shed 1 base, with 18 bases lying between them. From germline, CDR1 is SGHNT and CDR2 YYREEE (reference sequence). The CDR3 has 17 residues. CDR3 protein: CASSVRKGGQSNQPQHF. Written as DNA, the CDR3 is TGTGCCAGCAGCGTTAGAAAAGGGGGTCAAAGCAATCAGCCCCAGCATTTT. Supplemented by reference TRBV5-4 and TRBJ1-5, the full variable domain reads ETGVTQSPTHLIKTRGQQVTLRCSSQSGHNTVSWYQQALGQGPQFIFQYYREEENGRGNFPPRFSGLQFPNYSSELNVNALELDDSALYLCASSVRKGGQSNQPQHFGDGTRLSIL.

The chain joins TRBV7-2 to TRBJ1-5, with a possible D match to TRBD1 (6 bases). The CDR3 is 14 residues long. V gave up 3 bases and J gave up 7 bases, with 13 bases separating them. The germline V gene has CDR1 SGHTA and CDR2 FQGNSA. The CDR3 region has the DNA TGTGCCAGCAGCTTTGCAGGGGTAGAACAGCCCCAGCATTTT. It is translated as CASSFAGVEQPQHF.

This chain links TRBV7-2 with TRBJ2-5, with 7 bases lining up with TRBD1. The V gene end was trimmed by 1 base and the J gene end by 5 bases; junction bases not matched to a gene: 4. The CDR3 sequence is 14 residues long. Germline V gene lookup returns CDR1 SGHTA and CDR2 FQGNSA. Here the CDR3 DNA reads TGTGCCAGCAGCTTAGTACAGGGGTTGGAGACCCAGTACTTC. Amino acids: CASSLVQGLETQYF.

This CDR3 reads CASSLALTAETQYF. In DNA form, the CDR3 reads TGTGCCAGCAGCTTAGCGCTCACAGCAGAGACCCAGTACTTC. The chain carries TRBV7-2 and TRBJ2-5; D remains ambiguous. Germline loops: CDR1 SGHTA, CDR2 FQGNSA. This CDR3 contains 14 residues. V lost 0 bases and J 4 bases, leaving 9 bases between the germline ends.

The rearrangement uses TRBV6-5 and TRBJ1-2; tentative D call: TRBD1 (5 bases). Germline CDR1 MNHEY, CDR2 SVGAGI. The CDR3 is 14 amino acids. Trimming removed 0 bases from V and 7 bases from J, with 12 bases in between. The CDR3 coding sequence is TGTGCCAGCAGTTACTCTCGGGGGTCGGTTGGCTACACCTTC. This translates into CASSYSRGSVGYTF.

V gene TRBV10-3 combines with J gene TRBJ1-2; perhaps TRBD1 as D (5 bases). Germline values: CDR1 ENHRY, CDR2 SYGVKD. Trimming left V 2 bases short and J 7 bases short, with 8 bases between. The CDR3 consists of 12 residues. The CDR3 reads CAISEGGGGYTF. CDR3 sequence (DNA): TGTGCCATCAGTGAGGGGGGAGGTGGCTACACCTTC.

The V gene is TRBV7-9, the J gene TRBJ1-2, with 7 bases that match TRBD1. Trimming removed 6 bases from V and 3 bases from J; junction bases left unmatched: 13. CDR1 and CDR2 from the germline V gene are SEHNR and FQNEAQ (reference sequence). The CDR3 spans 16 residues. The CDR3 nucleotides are TGTGCCAGCAGTTCACCGCCGGCGGACAGGCACTATGGCTACACCTTC. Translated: CASSSPPADRHYGYTF.

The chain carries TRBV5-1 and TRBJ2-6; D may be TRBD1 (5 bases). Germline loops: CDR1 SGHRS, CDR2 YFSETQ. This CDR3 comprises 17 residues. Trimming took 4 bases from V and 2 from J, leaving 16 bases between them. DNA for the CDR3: TGCGCCAGCAGCGTTGACAGCCGTGTTGCTGGGGCCAACGTCCTGACTTTC. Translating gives CASSVDSRVAGANVLTF.

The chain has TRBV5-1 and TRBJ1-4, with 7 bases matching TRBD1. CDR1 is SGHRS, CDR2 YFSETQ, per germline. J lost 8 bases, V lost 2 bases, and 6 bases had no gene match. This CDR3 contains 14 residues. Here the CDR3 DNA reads TGCGCCAGCAGCTTCGACAGGGTGGGGGAAAAACTGTTTTTT. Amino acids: CASSFDRVGEKLFF.

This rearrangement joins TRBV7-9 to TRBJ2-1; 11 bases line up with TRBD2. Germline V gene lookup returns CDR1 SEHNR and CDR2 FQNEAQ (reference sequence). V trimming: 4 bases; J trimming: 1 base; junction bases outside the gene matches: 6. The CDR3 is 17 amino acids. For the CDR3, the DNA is TGTGCCAGCAGCTCCTTCGTAGCGGGAGGGTCCTACAATGAGCAGTTCTTC. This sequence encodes CASSSFVAGGSYNEQFF.

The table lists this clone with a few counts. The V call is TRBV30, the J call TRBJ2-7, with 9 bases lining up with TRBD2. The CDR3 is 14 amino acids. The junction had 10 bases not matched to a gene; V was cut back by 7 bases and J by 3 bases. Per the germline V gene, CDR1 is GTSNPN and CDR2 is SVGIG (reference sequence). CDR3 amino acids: CALDKRGEVYEQYF. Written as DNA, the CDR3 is TGTGCCTTAGATAAGCGGGGGGAGGTCTACGAGCAGTACTTC. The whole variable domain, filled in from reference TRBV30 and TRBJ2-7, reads SQTIHQWPATLVQPVGSPLSLECTVEGTSNPNLYWYRQAAGRGLQLLFYSVGIGQISSEVPQNLSASRPQDRQFILSSKKLLLSDSGFYLCALDKRGEVYEQYFGPGTRLTVT.

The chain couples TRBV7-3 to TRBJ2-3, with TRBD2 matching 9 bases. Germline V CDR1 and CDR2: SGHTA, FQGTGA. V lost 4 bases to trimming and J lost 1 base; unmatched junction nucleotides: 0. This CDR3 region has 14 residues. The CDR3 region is CASSWTSGTDTQYF. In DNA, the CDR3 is TGTGCCAGCAGCTGGACTAGCGGCACAGATACGCAGTATTTT.

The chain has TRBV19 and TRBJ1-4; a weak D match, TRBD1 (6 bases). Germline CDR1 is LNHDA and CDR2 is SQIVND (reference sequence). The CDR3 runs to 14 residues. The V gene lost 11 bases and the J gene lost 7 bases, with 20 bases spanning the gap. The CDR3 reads CASARGGNSEKLFF. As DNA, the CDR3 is TGTGCCTCCGCCCGAGGGGGTAATAGTGAAAAACTGTTTTTT.

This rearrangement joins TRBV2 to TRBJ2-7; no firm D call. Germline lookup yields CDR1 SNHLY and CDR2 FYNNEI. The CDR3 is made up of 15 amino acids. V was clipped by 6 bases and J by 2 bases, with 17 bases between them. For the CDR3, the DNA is TGTGCCAGCAGCCCTCGCCTGCGACTTACCTACGAGCAGTACTTC. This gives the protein CASSPRLRLTYEQYF.

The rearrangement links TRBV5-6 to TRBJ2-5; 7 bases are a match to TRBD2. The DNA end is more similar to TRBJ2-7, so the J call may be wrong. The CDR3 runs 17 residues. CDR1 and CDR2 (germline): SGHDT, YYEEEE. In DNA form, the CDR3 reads TGTGCCAGCAGCCGACGTGGGGCGGGAGTCCCCTCCTACGAGCAGTACTTC. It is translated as CASSRRGAGVPSYEQYF.

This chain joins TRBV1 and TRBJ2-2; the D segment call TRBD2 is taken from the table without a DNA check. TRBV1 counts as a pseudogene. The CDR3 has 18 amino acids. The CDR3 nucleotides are TGCACCTTCCAGGGGACTAGCGGGGGGCCCACGAACACCGGGGAGCTGTTTTTT. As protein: CTFQGTSGGPTNTGELFF.